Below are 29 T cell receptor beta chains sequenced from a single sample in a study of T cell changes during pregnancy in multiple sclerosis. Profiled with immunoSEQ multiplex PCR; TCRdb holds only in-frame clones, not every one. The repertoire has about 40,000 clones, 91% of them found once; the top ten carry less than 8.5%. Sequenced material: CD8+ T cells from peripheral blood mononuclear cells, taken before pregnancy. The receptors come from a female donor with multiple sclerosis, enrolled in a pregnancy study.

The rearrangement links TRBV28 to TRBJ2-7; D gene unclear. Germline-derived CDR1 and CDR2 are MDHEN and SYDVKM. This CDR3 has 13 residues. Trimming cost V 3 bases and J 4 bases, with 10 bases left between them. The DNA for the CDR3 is TGTGCCAGCAGTTTTCGGGTAGATTACGAGCAGTACTTC. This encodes CASSFRVDYEQYF.

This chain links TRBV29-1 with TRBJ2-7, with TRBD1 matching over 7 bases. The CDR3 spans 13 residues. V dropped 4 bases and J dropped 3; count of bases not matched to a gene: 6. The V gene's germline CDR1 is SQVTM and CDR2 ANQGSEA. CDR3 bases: TGCAGCGTTGTTCGGGACAGAGGCTACGAGCAGTACTTC. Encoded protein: CSVVRDRGYEQYF.

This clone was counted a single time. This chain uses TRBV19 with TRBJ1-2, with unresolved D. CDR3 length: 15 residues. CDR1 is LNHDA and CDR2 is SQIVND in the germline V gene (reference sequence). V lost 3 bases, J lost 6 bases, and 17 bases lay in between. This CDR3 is CASSIGSGNLNGYTF. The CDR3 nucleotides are TGTGCCAGTAGTATTGGTTCGGGGAATCTGAATGGCTACACCTTC.

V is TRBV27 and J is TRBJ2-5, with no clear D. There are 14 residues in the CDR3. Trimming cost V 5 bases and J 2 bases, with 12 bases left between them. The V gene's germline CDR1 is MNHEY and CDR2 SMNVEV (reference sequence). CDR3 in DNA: TGTGCCAGCAGTCCCCGTCCAACACAAGAGACCCAGTACTTC. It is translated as CASSPRPTQETQYF.

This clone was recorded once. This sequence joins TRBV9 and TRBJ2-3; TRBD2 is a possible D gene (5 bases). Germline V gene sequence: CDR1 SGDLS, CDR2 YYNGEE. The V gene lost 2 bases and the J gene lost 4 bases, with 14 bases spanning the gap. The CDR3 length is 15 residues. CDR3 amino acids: CASSVEVAMADTQYF. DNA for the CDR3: TGTGCCAGCAGCGTCGAGGTAGCGATGGCAGATACGCAGTATTTT.

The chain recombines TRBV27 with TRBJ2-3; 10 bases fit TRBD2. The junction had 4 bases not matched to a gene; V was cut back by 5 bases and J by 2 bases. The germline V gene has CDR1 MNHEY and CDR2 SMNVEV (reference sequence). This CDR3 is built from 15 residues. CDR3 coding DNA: TGTGCCAGCAGTCCGCTAGCGGGAGTCACAGATACGCAGTATTTT. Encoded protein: CASSPLAGVTDTQYF.

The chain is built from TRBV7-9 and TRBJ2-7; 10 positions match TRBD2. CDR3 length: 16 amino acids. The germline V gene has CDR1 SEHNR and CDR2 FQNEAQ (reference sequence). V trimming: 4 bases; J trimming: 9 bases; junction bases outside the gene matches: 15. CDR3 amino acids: CASSSPGGTSVIVQYF. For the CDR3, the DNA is TGTGCCAGCAGCTCCCCGGGTGGGACTAGCGTTATTGTGCAGTACTTC. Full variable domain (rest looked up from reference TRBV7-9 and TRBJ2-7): DTGVSQNPRHKITKRGQNVTFRCDPISEHNRLYWYRQTLGQGPEFLTYFQNEAQLEKSRLLSDRFSAERPKGSFSTLEIQRTEQGDSAMYLCASSSPGGTSVIVQYFGPGTRLTVT.

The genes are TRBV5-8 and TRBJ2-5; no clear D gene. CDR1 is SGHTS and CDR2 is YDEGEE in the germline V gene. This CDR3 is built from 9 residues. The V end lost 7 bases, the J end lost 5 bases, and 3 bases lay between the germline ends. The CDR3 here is CASSETQYF. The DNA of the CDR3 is TGTGCCAGCTCTGAGACCCAGTACTTC. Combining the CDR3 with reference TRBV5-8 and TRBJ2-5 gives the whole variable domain EAGVTQSPTHLIKTRGQQATLRCSPISGHTSVYWYQQALGLGLQFLLWYDEGEERNRGNFPPRFSGRQFPNYSSELNVNALELEDSALYLCASSETQYFGPGTRLLVL.

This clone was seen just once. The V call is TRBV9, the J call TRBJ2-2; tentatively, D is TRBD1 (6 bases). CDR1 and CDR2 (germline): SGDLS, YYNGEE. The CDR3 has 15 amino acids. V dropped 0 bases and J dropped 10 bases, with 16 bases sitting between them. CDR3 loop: CASSVAEGGWEELFF. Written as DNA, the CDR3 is TGTGCCAGCAGCGTAGCGGAAGGGGGTTGGGAGGAGCTGTTTTTT.

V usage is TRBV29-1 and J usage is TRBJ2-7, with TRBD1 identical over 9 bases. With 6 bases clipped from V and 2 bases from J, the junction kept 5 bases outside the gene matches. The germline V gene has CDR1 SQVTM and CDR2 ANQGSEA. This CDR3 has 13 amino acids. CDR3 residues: CSVRTGETYEQYF. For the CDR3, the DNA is TGCAGCGTCAGGACAGGGGAGACCTACGAGCAGTACTTC.

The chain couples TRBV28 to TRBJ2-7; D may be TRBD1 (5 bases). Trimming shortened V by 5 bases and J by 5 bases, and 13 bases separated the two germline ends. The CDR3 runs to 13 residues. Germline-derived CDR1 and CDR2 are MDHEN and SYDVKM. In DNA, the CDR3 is TGTGCCAGCAGTCTCCCAGGGTTCAACGAGCAGTACTTC. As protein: CASSLPGFNEQYF.

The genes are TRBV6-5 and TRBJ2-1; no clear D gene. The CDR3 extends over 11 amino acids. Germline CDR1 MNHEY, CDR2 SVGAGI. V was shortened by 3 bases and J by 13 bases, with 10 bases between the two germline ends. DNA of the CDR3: TGTGCCAGCAGTTATGGAGTGGAACAGTTCTTC. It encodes CASSYGVEQFF.

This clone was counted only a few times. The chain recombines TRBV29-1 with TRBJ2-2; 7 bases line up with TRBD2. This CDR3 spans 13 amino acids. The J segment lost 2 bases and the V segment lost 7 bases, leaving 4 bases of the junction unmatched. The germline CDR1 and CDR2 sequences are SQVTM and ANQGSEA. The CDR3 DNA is TGCAGCGCGGGACTACCTAACACCGGGGAGCTGTTTTTT. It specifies CSAGLPNTGELFF.

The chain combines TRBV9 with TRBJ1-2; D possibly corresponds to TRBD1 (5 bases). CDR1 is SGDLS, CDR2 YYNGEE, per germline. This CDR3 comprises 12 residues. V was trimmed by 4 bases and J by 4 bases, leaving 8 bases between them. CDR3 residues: CASSRGGYGYTF. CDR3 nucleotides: TGTGCCAGCAGCAGGGGAGGCTATGGCTACACCTTC.

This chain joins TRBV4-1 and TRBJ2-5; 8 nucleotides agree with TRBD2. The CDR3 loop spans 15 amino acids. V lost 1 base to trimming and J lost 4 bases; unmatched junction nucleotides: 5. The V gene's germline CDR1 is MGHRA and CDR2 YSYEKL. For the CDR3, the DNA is TGCGCCAGCAGCCAAGTGTTAGCGGGAAGAGAGACCCAGTACTTC. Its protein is CASSQVLAGRETQYF.

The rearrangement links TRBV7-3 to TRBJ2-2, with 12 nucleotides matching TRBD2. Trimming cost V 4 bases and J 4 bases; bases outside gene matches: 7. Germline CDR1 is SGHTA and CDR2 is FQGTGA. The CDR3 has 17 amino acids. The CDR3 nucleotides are TGTGCCAGCAGCTCCCTAGCGGGAGGGGATAGCACCGGGGAGCTGTTTTTT. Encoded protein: CASSSLAGGDSTGELFF.

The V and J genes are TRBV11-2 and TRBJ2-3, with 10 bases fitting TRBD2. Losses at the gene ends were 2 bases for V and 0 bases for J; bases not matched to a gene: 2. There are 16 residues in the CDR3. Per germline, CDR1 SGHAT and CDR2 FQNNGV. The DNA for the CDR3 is TGTGCCAGCAGCTTACAAGCGGGAGGGAGCACAGATACGCAGTATTTT. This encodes CASSLQAGGSTDTQYF.

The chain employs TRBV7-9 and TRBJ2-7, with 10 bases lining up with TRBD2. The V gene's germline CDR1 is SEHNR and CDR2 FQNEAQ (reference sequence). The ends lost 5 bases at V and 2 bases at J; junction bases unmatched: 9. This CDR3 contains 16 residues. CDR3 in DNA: TGTGCCAGCAGCAGTGGTTTAGCGGGAGGAACCTACGAGCAGTACTTC. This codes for CASSSGLAGGTYEQYF. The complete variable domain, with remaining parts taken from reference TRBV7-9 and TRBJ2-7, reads DTGVSQNPRHKITKRGQNVTFRCDPISEHNRLYWYRQTLGQGPEFLTYFQNEAQLEKSRLLSDRFSAERPKGSFSTLEIQRTEQGDSAMYLCASSSGLAGGTYEQYFGPGTRLTVT.

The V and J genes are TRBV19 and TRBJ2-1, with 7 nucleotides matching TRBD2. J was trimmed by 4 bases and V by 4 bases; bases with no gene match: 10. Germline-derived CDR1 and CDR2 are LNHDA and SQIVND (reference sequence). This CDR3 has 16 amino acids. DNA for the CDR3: TGTGCCAGTAGTAGGTCGTGGACTAGTGATTACAATGAGCAGTTCTTC. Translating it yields CASSRSWTSDYNEQFF.

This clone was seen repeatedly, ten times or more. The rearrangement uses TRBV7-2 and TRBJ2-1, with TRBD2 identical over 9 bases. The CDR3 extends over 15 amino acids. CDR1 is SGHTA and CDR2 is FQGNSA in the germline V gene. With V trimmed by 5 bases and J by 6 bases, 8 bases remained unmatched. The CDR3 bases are TGTGCCAGCAGCCCAATAGCGGGAGTCTTCAATGAGCAGTTCTTC. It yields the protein CASSPIAGVFNEQFF.

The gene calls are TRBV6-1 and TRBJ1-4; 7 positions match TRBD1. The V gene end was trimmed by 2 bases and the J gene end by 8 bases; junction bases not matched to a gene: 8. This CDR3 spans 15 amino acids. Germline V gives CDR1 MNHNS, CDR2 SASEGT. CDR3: CASSERTGEGEKLFF. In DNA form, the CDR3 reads TGTGCCAGCAGTGAAAGGACAGGAGAAGGCGAAAAACTGTTTTTT.

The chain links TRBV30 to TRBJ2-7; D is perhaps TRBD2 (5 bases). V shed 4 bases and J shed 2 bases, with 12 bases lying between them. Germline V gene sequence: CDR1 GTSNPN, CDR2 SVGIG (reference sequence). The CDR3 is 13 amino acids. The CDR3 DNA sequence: TGTGCCTGGATGGGAGATGGTGCCTACGAGCAGTACTTC. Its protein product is CAWMGDGAYEQYF.

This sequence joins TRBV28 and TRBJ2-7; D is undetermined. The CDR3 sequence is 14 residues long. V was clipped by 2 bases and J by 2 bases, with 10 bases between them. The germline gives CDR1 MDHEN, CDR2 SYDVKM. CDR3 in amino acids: CASSLRGLTYEQYF. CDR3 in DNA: TGTGCCAGCAGTTTAAGAGGCCTTACCTACGAGCAGTACTTC.

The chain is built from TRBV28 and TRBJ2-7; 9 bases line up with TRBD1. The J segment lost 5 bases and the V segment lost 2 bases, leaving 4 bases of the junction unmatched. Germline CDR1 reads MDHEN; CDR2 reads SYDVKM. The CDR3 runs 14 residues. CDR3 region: CASSLLGTGNEQYF. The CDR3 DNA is TGTGCCAGCAGTTTACTCGGGACAGGGAACGAGCAGTACTTC.

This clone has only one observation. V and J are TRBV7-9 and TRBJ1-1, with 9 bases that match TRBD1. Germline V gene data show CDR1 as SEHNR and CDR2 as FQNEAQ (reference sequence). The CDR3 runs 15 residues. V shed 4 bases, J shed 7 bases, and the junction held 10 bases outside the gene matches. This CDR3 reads CASSSGRTGVGEAFF. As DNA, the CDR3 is TGTGCCAGCAGCTCCGGTCGGACAGGGGTTGGTGAAGCTTTCTTT.

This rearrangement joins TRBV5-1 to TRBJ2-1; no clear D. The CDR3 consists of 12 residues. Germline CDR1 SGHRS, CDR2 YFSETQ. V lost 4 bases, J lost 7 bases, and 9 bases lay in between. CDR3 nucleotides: TGCGCCAGCAGCCCAGACACAAATGAGCAGTTCTTC. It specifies CASSPDTNEQFF.

CDR3 nucleotide sequence: TGTGCCAGCAGTTTAGCGGGAGTCGACAATGAGCAGTTCTTC. Amino acids: CASSLAGVDNEQFF. V and J are TRBV27 and TRBJ2-1, with 7 bases fitting TRBD2. The CDR3 runs 14 residues. Germline CDR1 is MNHEY and CDR2 is SMNVEV (reference sequence). The ends lost 2 bases at V and 5 bases at J; junction bases unmatched: 3.

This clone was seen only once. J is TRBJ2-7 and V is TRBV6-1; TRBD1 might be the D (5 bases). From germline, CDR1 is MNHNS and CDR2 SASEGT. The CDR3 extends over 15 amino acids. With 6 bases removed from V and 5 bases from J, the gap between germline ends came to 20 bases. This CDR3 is CASSPTRVVINEQYF. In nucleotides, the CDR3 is TGTGCCAGCAGCCCAACCAGGGTGGTTATCAACGAGCAGTACTTC.

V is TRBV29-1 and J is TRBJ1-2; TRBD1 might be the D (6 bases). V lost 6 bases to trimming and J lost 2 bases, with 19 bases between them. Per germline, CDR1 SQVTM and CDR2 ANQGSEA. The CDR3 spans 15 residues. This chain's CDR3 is CSVTIYTGPNYGYTF. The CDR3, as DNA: TGCAGCGTCACAATTTACACAGGGCCAAACTATGGCTACACCTTC.